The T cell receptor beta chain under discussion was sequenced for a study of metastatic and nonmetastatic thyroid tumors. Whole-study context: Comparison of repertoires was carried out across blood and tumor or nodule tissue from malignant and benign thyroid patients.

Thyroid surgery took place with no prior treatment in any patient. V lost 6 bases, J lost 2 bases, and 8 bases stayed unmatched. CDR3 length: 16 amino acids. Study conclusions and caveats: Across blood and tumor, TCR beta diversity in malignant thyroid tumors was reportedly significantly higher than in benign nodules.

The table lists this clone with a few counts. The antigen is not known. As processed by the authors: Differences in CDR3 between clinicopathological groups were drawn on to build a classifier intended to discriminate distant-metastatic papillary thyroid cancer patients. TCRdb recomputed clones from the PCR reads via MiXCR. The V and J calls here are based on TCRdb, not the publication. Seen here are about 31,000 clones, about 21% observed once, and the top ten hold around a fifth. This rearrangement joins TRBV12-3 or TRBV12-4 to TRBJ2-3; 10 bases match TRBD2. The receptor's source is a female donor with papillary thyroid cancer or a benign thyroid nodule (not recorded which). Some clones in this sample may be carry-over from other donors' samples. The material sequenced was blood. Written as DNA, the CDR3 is TGTGCCAGCAGCCCTGAAGCGGGGGGGTTCACAGATACGCAGTATTTT. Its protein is CASSPEAGGFTDTQYF.